The 12 T cell receptor beta chains below were found in one sample sequenced in a study of cytomegalovirus exposure and HLA in healthy donors. The PCR ran on 60 Vbeta and 13 Jbeta primers. Sequencing was performed with immunoSEQ multiplex PCR; in TCRdb, only in-frame clones are kept and a portion is missing. This table holds 150,000 to 200,000 clones, over 70% found once. The sample taken for sequencing was PBMCs. The receptor set was obtained from a woman aged 25 to 39 in good health and CMV-seropositive.

The rearrangement links TRBV5-1 to TRBJ2-7; 12 positions match TRBD1. The J segment lost 4 bases and the V segment lost 2 bases, leaving 4 bases of the junction unmatched. In germline, CDR1 is SGHRS, CDR2 YFSETQ. The CDR3 extends over 15 amino acids. The CDR3 loop reads CASSFGTGGIYEQYF. CDR3 sequence (DNA): TGCGCCAGCAGCTTCGGGACAGGGGGCATTTACGAGCAGTACTTC.

This chain links TRBV19 with TRBJ1-2, with no clear D. The CDR3 spans 15 residues. The V gene lost 5 bases and the J gene lost 0 bases, with 13 bases spanning the gap. Per the germline V gene, CDR1 is LNHDA and CDR2 is SQIVND (reference sequence). CDR3 in amino acids: CASSSARAANYGYTF. CDR3 bases: TGTGCCAGTAGTTCTGCGCGGGCCGCTAACTATGGCTACACCTTC.

V gene TRBV30 combines with J gene TRBJ2-7, with 7 nucleotides matching TRBD2. The CDR3 loop spans 14 amino acids. In germline, CDR1 is GTSNPN, CDR2 SVGIG (reference sequence). The trim removed 4 bases at V and 1 base at J, leaving 7 bases unmatched. The CDR3 DNA follows: TGTGCCTGGATCTGGGGGGGAACTTCCTACGAGCAGTACTTC. It translates to CAWIWGGTSYEQYF.

This clone was seen only a few times. V is TRBV30 and J is TRBJ2-1, with D maybe TRBD2 (5 bases). V was pared by 2 bases and J by 3 bases, with 14 bases between. The CDR3 is made up of 15 amino acids. Germline V gene lookup returns CDR1 GTSNPN and CDR2 SVGIG (reference sequence). The CDR3 loop reads CAWSPLSEGYNEQFF. The CDR3 bases are TGTGCCTGGAGTCCTCTATCTGAGGGCTACAATGAGCAGTTCTTC.

This clone has only a few counts. V usage is TRBV10-1 and J usage is TRBJ2-4, with TRBD1 identical over 9 bases. CDR3 length: 14 amino acids. J gave up 4 bases and V 5 bases, and 3 bases lay outside the gene matches. Germline-derived CDR1 and CDR2 are WNHNN and SYGVQD (reference sequence). The CDR3 spells CASSSGTGKNIQYF. DNA for the CDR3: TGCGCCAGCAGTTCCGGGACAGGGAAAAACATTCAGTACTTC.

Ten or more counts support this clone. J is TRBJ2-1 and V is TRBV27, with 8 nucleotides matching TRBD2. The junction had 5 bases not matched to a gene; V was cut back by 4 bases and J by 6 bases. Germline V gene lookup returns CDR1 MNHEY and CDR2 SMNVEV (reference sequence). The CDR3 has 14 amino acids. The CDR3 DNA follows: TGTGCCAGCAGTTCCGGGACTAGGCCCAATGAGCAGTTCTTC. Its translation: CASSSGTRPNEQFF.

This clone came up once. The V and J genes are TRBV2 and TRBJ2-7; D possibly corresponds to TRBD1 (6 bases). The CDR3 totals 14 residues. Germline V CDR1 and CDR2: SNHLY, FYNNEI. With 8 bases removed from V and 0 bases from J, the gap between germline ends came to 14 bases. The CDR3 nucleotides read TGTGCCAGCCACAGACAGGCTTCCTCCTACGAGCAGTACTTC. It codes for CASHRQASSYEQYF.

This clone was recorded once. The chain uses TRBV5-1 and TRBJ2-1; 14 positions match TRBD2. CDR3 length: 16 residues. The J segment lost 9 bases and the V segment lost 2 bases, leaving 7 bases of the junction unmatched. The germline V gene encodes CDR1 SGHRS and CDR2 YFSETQ. The CDR3 reads CASSFGTSGSIGEQFF. As DNA, the CDR3 is TGCGCCAGCAGCTTCGGGACTAGCGGGAGCATAGGTGAGCAGTTCTTC.

This clone occurred a few times. This chain joins TRBV30 and TRBJ2-3; 8 nucleotides agree with TRBD2. CDR1 GTSNPN and CDR2 SVGIG come from the germline V gene (reference sequence). The V and J ends lost 4 bases and 2 bases, in that order; junction bases with no gene match: 14. The CDR3 is 17 amino acids. CDR3 sequence reads: CAWTPQRERPSTDTQYF. CDR3 bases: TGTGCCTGGACCCCCCAGCGGGAGAGGCCGTCCACAGATACGCAGTATTTT.

The table lists this clone with a count of one. V usage is TRBV5-1 and J usage is TRBJ1-2; 7 nucleotides line up with TRBD1. CDR1 is SGHRS and CDR2 is YFSETQ in the germline V gene. CDR3 length: 16 residues. V shed 2 bases, J shed 2 bases, and the junction held 9 bases outside the gene matches. CDR3 in amino acids: CASSLPTGTANYGYTF. CDR3 coding DNA: TGCGCCAGCAGCTTACCTACCGGGACAGCAAACTATGGCTACACCTTC.

The chain has TRBV6-6 and TRBJ1-4, with a possible D match to TRBD1 (5 bases). CDR3 length: 12 residues. Between the trimmed V and J ends, which lost 6 bases and 14 bases, there was a span of 16 bases. Germline V gene lookup returns CDR1 MNHNY and CDR2 SVGAGI (reference sequence). The CDR3 coding sequence is TGTGCCAGCAGCGACAGTACGAGAATGCTGTTTTTT. It yields the protein CASSDSTRMLFF.

This clone showed up just once. The CDR3: CASDGTGRAEAFF. CDR3 in DNA: TGTGCCTCCGACGGAACAGGGCGGGCTGAAGCTTTCTTT. The chain links TRBV30 to TRBJ1-1; tentative D call: TRBD1 (6 bases). Germline lookup yields CDR1 GTSNPN and CDR2 SVGIG (reference sequence). Between the trimmed V and J ends, which lost 7 bases and 6 bases, there was a span of 18 bases. The CDR3 is 13 amino acids.